This T cell receptor beta chain was captured by sequencing in a study of shared clonotypes between healthy human individuals. Each sample came from a Caucasian adult donor living in Nashville, Tennessee. There are 14 residues in the CDR3. The germline V and J ends were trimmed by 3 bases and 10 bases, with 14 bases remaining between them. Germline CDR1 is SGHDT and CDR2 is YYEEEE. Replicate PCRs for unsorted PBMC used 300 ng DNA (approximately 30,000 T cell genomes). Generated by immunoSEQ multiplex PCR, the TCRdb table keeps only in-frame clones and is missing some. The data contain fewer than 700,000 clones, just over 75% of them singletons.

This TCR was recovered from a middle-aged woman in good health. Some clones in this sample may be carry-over from other donors' samples. Source material: PBMCs. The J gene is TRBJ1-6, the V gene TRBV5-6; D is undetermined. CDR3 in DNA: TGTGCCAGCAGCTGGACCCCCCGGTCGTCACCCCTCCACTTT. Its protein product is CASSWTPRSSPLHF.